The sample holds a few counts of the clone carrying this T cell receptor (beta chain). Sequencing ends 3 residues short of the CDR3 end; the germline J gene provides the rest. Clones were read by immunoSEQ multiplex PCR, and TCRdb kept only the in-frame ones, dropping some. Singletons are absent from the sample, which has some 45,000 clones. Trimming removed 6 bases from V and 2 bases from J; junction bases left unmatched: 5. Germline V CDR1 and CDR2: SGHRS, YFSETQ. This CDR3 comprises 14 residues. The data originate from a study of T cell clonality in common variable immunodeficiency. The chain has TRBV5-1 and TRBJ2-1; 7 nucleotides agree with TRBD2. The sample was peripheral blood mononuclear cells. This receptor was identified in a person aged 18 to 75 in good health. The covered CDR3 bases are TGCGCCAGCAATGCGGGAGTAGCCTACAATGAG. This translates into CASNAGVAYNE. The whole CDR3 sequence is CASNAGVAYNEQFF.